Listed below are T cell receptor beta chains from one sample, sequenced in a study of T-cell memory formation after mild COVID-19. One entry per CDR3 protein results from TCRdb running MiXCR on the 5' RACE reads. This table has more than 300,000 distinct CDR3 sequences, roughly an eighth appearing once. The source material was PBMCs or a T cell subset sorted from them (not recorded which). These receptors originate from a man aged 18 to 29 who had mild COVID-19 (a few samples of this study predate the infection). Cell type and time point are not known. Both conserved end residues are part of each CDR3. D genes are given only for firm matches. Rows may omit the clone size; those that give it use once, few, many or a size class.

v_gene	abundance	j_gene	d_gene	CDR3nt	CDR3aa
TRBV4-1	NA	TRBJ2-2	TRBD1	TGCGCCAGCAGCCAGGTAGGGGGCTGGAACACCGGGGAGCTGTTTTTT	CASSQVGGWNTGELFF
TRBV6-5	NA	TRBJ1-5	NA	TGTGCCAGCAGTACTTACAGGAGTAGCAATCAGCCCCAGCATTTT	CASSTYRSSNQPQHF
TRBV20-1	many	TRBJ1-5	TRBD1	TGCAGTGCTAGAGAAAGGGACAGGTTCAATCAGCCCCAGCATTTT	CSARERDRFNQPQHF
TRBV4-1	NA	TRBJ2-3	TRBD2	TGCGCCAGCAGCCAAGATGGGGGCGGGGGGTCAGATACGCAGTATTTT	CASSQDGGGGSDTQYF
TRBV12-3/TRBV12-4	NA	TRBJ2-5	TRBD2	TGTGCCAGCCTCGGGCTAGCGGGGGGAATCCAAGAGACCCAGTACTTC	CASLGLAGGIQETQYF
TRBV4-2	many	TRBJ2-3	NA	TGTGCCAGCAGCCGGAGCCCCCCAGATACGCAGTATTTT	CASSRSPPDTQYF
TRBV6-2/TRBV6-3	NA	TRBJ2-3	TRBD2	TGTGCCAGCCTACTAGCGGGGACAGATACGCAGTATTTT	CASLLAGTDTQYF
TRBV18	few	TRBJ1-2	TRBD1	TGTGCCAGCTCTCCCCAGGACAGGGGGGTTGGCTACTATGGCTACACCTTC	CASSPQDRGVGYYGYTF
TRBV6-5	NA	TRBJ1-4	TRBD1	TGTGCCAGCAGTGCAGGGGGGACTAATGAAAAACTGTTTTTT	CASSAGGTNEKLFF
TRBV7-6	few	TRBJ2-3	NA	TGTGCCAGCAGCTTAGCTTCGGACCTGAGCACAGATACGCAGTATTTT	CASSLASDLSTDTQYF
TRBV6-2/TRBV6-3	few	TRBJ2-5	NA	TGTGCCAGCAGTTACCGAGCGGAGTGGTACCAAGAGACCCAGTACTTC	CASSYRAEWYQETQYF
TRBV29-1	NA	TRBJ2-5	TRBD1	TGCAGCGGCAGGGGGCAAGAGACCCAGTACTTC	CSGRGQETQYF
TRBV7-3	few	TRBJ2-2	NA	TGTGCCAGCAGCCCTGGACTGACCACCGGGGAGCTGTTTTTT	CASSPGLTTGELFF
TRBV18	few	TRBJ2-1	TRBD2	TGTGCCAGCTCACCGTCTAGCGGGGGCCTAAAGTTCTTC	CASSPSSGGLKFF
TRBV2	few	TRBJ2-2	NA	TGTGCCAGAGGGGGTCCGGGGATGAACACCGGGGAGCTGTTTTTT	CARGGPGMNTGELFF
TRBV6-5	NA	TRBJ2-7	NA	TGTGCCAGCAGTTACTCCAGGGCGGTCTACGAGCAGTACTTC	CASSYSRAVYEQYF
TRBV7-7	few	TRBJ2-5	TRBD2	TGTGCCAGCAGCTTAGGGATAGCGGGACAAGAGACCCAGTACTTC	CASSLGIAGQETQYF
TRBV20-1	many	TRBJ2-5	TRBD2	TGCAGTGCTAGGTCCGGACTAGATCGGGAGACCCAGTACTTC	CSARSGLDRETQYF
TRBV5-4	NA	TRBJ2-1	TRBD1	TGTGCCAGCAGACCAGGGGGCTCCTACAATGAGCAGTTCTTC	CASRPGGSYNEQFF
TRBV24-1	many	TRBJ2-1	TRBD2	TGTGCCACCAGTGACACTAGCGGGGGGCATGAGCAGTTCTTC	CATSDTSGGHEQFF
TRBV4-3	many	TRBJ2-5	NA	TGCGCCAGCAGCCAAGAGGGGGCCGGGAAGACCCAGTACTTC	CASSQEGAGKTQYF
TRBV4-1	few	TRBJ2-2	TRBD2	TGCGCCAGCAGCCAGTCAGCGGGGCCCGGAACCGGGGAGCTGTTTTTT	CASSQSAGPGTGELFF
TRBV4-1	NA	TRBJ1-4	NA	TGCGCCAGCAGTACGGGACGGTCTAATGAAAAACTGTTTTTT	CASSTGRSNEKLFF
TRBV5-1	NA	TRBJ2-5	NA	TGCGCCAGCAGCTCCGCGCCCGTAGAGACCCAGTACTTC	CASSSAPVETQYF
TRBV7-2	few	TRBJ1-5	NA	TGTGCCAGCAGCTGGGTGAGCAATCAGCCCCAGCATTTT	CASSWVSNQPQHF
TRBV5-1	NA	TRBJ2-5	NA	TGCGCCAGCAGCCCTAACAGGGGAGGGGTCCAAGAGACCCAGTACTTC	CASSPNRGGVQETQYF
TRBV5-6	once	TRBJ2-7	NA	TGTGCCAGCAGCTTCTTAGACTACGAGCAGTACTTC	CASSFLDYEQYF
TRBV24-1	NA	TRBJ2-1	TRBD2	TGTGCCACCAGTGATAGGGGAACTAGCGGGGGAAGGGAGCAGTTCTTC	CATSDRGTSGGREQFF
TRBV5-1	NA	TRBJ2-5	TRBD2	TGCGCCAGCAGCTTGGCCGGTAGCGGGGCGGAGACCCAGTACTTC	CASSLAGSGAETQYF
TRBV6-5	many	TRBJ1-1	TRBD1	TGTGCCAGCAGTTACCCGGGACAGGGGAACACTGAAGCTTTCTTT	CASSYPGQGNTEAFF
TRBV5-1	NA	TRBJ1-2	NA	TGCGCCAGCAGCTCTGGGCAGAATAACTATGGCTACACCTTC	CASSSGQNNYGYTF
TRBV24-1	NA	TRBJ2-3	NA	TGTGCCACCAGTGTCGGGACCGGGGGCACAGATACGCAGTATTTT	CATSVGTGGTDTQYF
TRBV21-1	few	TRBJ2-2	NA	TGTGCCCGCCTTTGGAGCGGGGTAGGCGGGGAGCTGTTTTTT	CARLWSGVGGELFF
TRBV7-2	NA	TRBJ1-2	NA	TGTGCCAGCAGCTTGAGTTGGGCGAACTATGGCTACACCTTC	CASSLSWANYGYTF
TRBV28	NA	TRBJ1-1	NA	TGTGCCAGCGGTCGGGGGGACACTGAAGCTTTCTTT	CASGRGDTEAFF
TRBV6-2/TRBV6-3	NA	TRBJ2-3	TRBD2	TGTGCCAGCAGTTACCACCAGCGGGGAACAGATACGCAGTATTTT	CASSYHQRGTDTQYF
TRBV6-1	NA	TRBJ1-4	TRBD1	TGTGCCAGCAGTGACCCAAACAGGGGTGGGAACGAAAAACTGTTTTTT	CASSDPNRGGNEKLFF
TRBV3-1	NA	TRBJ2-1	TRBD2	TGTGCCAGCAGCCCCTGGACTAGCGCTCATGAGCAGTTCTTC	CASSPWTSAHEQFF
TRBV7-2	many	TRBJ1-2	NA	TGTGCCAGCAGCCGGCTCCCGTCCAACTATGGCTACACCTTC	CASSRLPSNYGYTF
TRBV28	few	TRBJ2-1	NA	TGTGCCAGCACTCTTTTGGGCTTACGCGGGAATGAGCAGTTCTTC	CASTLLGLRGNEQFF
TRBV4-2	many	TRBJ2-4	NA	TGTGCCAGCAGCCAAGAGGAGAGGACGGAAAACATTCAGTACTTC	CASSQEERTENIQYF
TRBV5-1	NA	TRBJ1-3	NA	TGCGCCAGCAGCCCGATGGAAGGAAACACCATATATTTT	CASSPMEGNTIYF
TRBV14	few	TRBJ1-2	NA	TGTGCCAGCAGCCGCTCGCTGGGATATGGCTACACCTTC	CASSRSLGYGYTF
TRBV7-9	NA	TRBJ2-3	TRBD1	TGTGCCAGCAGCTTCCTCGGACAGGGGCTCCCAGATACGCAGTATTTT	CASSFLGQGLPDTQYF
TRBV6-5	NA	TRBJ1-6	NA	TGTGCCAGCAGTTACGTCCAGGCTCGGGGATCACCCCTCCACTTT	CASSYVQARGSPLHF
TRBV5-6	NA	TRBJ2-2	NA	TGTGCCAGCAGCATACCGGGACTGTCCGGGGAGCTGTTTTTT	CASSIPGLSGELFF
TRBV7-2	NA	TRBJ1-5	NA	TGTGCCAGCAGCTTGTACAGGGTAGGGGAGTATAGCAATCAGCCCCAGCATTTT	CASSLYRVGEYSNQPQHF
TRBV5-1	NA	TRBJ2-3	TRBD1	TGCGCCAGCAGATGGACAGGGGGCGAGACAGATACGCAGTATTTT	CASRWTGGETDTQYF
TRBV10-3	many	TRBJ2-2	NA	TGTGCCATCAGTGGTGAGGGGCGACTCACCGGGGAGCTGTTTTTT	CAISGEGRLTGELFF
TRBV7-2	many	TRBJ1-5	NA	TGTGCCAGCAGTTCCCAGGGGAGAGGCAATCAGCCCCAGCATTTT	CASSSQGRGNQPQHF
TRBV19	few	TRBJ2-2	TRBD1	TGTGCCAGTAGTATCCGGACAGGGGGCCACGGGGAGCTGTTTTTT	CASSIRTGGHGELFF